This is a list of T cell receptor beta chains from one sample in a study of T-cell memory formation after mild COVID-19. TCRdb called the 5' RACE reads again in MiXCR, with one record for every CDR3 protein. The sample yields about 350,000 distinct CDR3 sequences, approximately 14% seen once. Sequencing was done on a sample of PBMCs or a T cell subset sorted from them (not recorded which). All receptors derive from a man aged 18 to 30 who had mild COVID-19 (a few samples of this study predate the infection). Cell type and time point are not known. The CDR3 runs from the conserved cysteine through the conserved F or W. The order of the fields is D gene, J gene, clone size, V gene, CDR3 protein, CDR3 DNA. D genes are given only for firm matches. Clone sizes are given selectively: once, few, many, or a class where the clone is expanded.

TRBD1 | TRBJ2-5 | few | TRBV7-3 | CASSLKGTGQETQYF | TGTGCCAGCAGCTTAAAGGGGACAGGGCAAGAGACCCAGTACTTC
TRBD1 | TRBJ2-1 | . | TRBV24-1 | CATSDWTGDEQFF | TGTGCCACCAGTGATTGGACAGGGGATGAGCAGTTCTTC
TRBD2 | TRBJ2-1 | few | TRBV11-3 | CASSPSGGHSDEQFF | TGTGCCAGCAGCCCTAGCGGGGGCCATAGTGATGAGCAGTTCTTC
TRBD2 | TRBJ2-7 | few | TRBV5-6 | CASSLRGPSGGYYEQYF | TGTGCCAGCAGCTTAAGAGGTCCTAGCGGGGGTTACTACGAGCAGTACTTC
. | TRBJ1-2 | . | TRBV5-1 | CASSLAGTASYTF | TGCGCCAGCAGCTTGGCCGGGACGGCAAGCTACACCTTC
. | TRBJ2-7 | many | TRBV7-2 | CASSVDSPYEQYF | TGTGCCAGCAGCGTCGACAGCCCCTACGAGCAGTACTTC
TRBD1 | TRBJ2-5 | many | TRBV5-1 | CASSAMDRVQETQYF | TGCGCCAGCAGCGCTATGGACAGGGTTCAAGAGACCCAGTACTTC
. | TRBJ1-2 | . | TRBV7-9 | CASSLEYTPSGYTF | TGTGCCAGCAGCTTAGAGTACACCCCGTCGGGCTACACCTTC
TRBD1 | TRBJ2-2 | . | TRBV5-5 | CASSPGQDTGELFF | TGTGCCAGCAGCCCGGGACAGGACACCGGGGAGCTGTTTTTT
. | TRBJ1-1 | few | TRBV7-3 | CASSTTPGVAFF | TGTGCCAGCAGCACGACCCCGGGGGTAGCTTTCTTT
TRBD1 | TRBJ1-2 | many | TRBV7-2 | CASTHRDSYNGYTF | TGTGCCAGCACCCACCGGGACAGCTATAACGGCTACACCTTC
. | TRBJ2-2 | many | TRBV6-2/TRBV6-3 | CASSYTLSPRELFF | TGTGCCAGCAGTTATACCCTCTCTCCCCGGGAGCTGTTTTTT
. | TRBJ1-1 | few | TRBV12-3/TRBV12-4 | CASRQYGNTEAFF | TGTGCCAGCCGGCAGTATGGGAACACTGAAGCTTTCTTT
TRBD2 | TRBJ2-1 | many | TRBV12-3/TRBV12-4 | CASTQTSGPYNEQFF | TGTGCCAGCACCCAGACTAGCGGACCCTACAATGAGCAGTTCTTC
. | TRBJ1-2 | few | TRBV6-6 | CASSPRETATANYGYTF | TGTGCCAGCAGTCCCCGGGAGACCGCTACAGCTAACTATGGCTACACCTTC
. | TRBJ2-3 | few | TRBV10-2 | CASRRLAPDSTDTQYF | TGCGCCTCCCGGCGGCTGGCACCAGATAGCACAGATACGCAGTATTTT
. | TRBJ1-2 | few | TRBV5-1 | CASSLESGLYGYTF | TGCGCCAGCAGCTTGGAGTCAGGCCTCTATGGCTACACCTTC
. | TRBJ2-3 | few | TRBV5-5 | CASSLQLPSTDTQYF | TGTGCCAGCAGCTTACAACTACCTAGCACAGATACGCAGTATTTT
TRBD1 | TRBJ1-2 | . | TRBV3-1 | CASSQLTGRRYTF | TGTGCCAGCAGCCAACTGACAGGGAGGCGCTACACCTTC
. | TRBJ2-1 | few | TRBV24-1 | CATSDPGGVNNEQFF | TGTGCCACCAGTGATCCAGGGGGGGTCAACAATGAGCAGTTCTTC
TRBD2 | TRBJ2-5 | . | TRBV5-1 | CASSFAGGQETQYF | TGCGCCAGCAGCTTTGCGGGGGGGCAAGAGACCCAGTACTTC
. | TRBJ1-2 | . | TRBV18 | CASSPLGSNVLYGYTF | TGTGCCAGCTCACCACTGGGCAGCAACGTACTCTATGGCTACACCTTC
TRBD1 | TRBJ2-2 | few | TRBV7-8 | CASSLLTGLAGELFF | TGTGCCAGCAGCTTATTGACAGGGCTTGCCGGGGAGCTTTTTTTT
. | TRBJ2-1 | . | TRBV20-1 | CSASLRDLRFNEQFF | TGCAGTGCTAGTCTGCGGGACCTCCGTTTCAATGAGCAGTTCTTC
TRBD2 | TRBJ2-1 | . | TRBV20-1 | CSARERGGVDEQFF | TGCAGTGCTAGAGAACGCGGGGGGGTGGATGAGCAGTTCTTC
. | TRBJ2-5 | many | TRBV11-1 | CASSLFGHHKETQYF | TGTGCCAGCAGCTTATTCGGGCATCATAAAGAGACCCAGTACTTC
TRBD2 | TRBJ2-7 | . | TRBV7-2 | CASRPTLAGGYEQYF | TGTGCCAGCAGACCCACTCTAGCGGGGGGCTACGAGCAGTACTTC
. | TRBJ2-4 | few | TRBV6-2/TRBV6-3 | CASSIRNIQYF | TGTGCCAGCAGCATCCGAAACATTCAGTACTTC
TRBD2 | TRBJ2-3 | many | TRBV5-1 | CASSLRDSGSTDTQYF | TGCGCCAGCAGCTTGAGGGATAGCGGGTCCACAGATACGCAGTATTTT
TRBD2 | TRBJ2-3 | few | TRBV12-3/TRBV12-4 | CASEPWTSGTDTQYF | TGTGCCAGCGAACCCTGGACTAGCGGCACAGATACGCAGTATTTT
. | TRBJ2-3 | . | TRBV29-1 | CSVVAGRGSADTQYF | TGCAGCGTTGTAGCAGGTAGAGGCTCAGCAGATACGCAGTATTTT
. | TRBJ1-5 | few | TRBV20-1 | CSARDQRGIPSNQPQHF | TGCAGTGCTAGAGATCAACGGGGGATCCCCTCCAATCAGCCCCAGCATTTT
. | TRBJ1-1 | few | TRBV2 | CASSDPGTEAFF | TGTGCCAGCAGTGACCCGGGGACTGAAGCTTTCTTT
. | TRBJ1-6 | . | TRBV9 | CASSVRSDNSPLHF | TGTGCCAGCAGCGTGAGGTCCGATAATTCACCCCTCCACTTT
. | TRBJ1-1 | . | TRBV21-1 | CASTLKPGMNTEAFF | TGTGCCAGCACCCTAAAACCAGGGATGAACACTGAAGCTTTCTTT
. | TRBJ1-6 | . | TRBV30 | CAWSRGGAQVYNSPLHF | TGTGCCTGGAGTAGGGGGGGGGCCCAAGTTTATAATTCACCCCTCCACTTT
. | TRBJ1-2 | . | TRBV7-9 | CASSSPPTYTF | TGTGCCAGCAGCTCACCGCCCACTTACACCTTC
. | TRBJ2-3 | . | TRBV14 | CASSQSTGLSTDTQYF | TGTGCCAGCAGCCAATCGACAGGTCTTAGCACAGATACGCAGTATTTT
TRBD2 | TRBJ2-3 | once | TRBV19 | CASSSGGALDTQYF | TGTGCCAGTAGTAGCGGGGGGGCCTTAGATACGCAGTATTTT
. | TRBJ2-2 | . | TRBV6-6 | CATSSRQGPTGELFF | TGTGCCACATCCTCGCGTCAGGGCCCCACCGGGGAGCTGTTTTTT
. | TRBJ2-1 | few | TRBV13 | CASSLEEGSGINEQFF | TGTGCCAGCAGCTTAGAGGAGGGCAGTGGGATCAATGAGCAGTTCTTC
. | TRBJ1-1 | few | TRBV28 | CASSSLGIVNTEAFF | TGTGCCAGCAGTTCCCTTGGCATTGTGAACACTGAAGCTTTCTTT
TRBD2 | TRBJ2-2 | few | TRBV20-1 | CSARMASGGDTGELFF | TGCAGTGCTAGGATGGCTAGCGGGGGGGACACCGGGGAGCTGTTTTTT
. | TRBJ2-1 | . | TRBV24-1 | CATSDSPGFGYGEQFF | TGTGCCACCAGTGACTCCCCCGGCTTTGGCTACGGTGAGCAGTTCTTC